This T cell receptor (beta chain) is drawn from a study of blood T cell repertoires in COVID-19. Across the whole study: There were acute and convalescent COVID-19 samples, and they came from the United States, Italy and Spain.

In its sample, this clone was seen once. This CDR3 comprises 14 residues. Germline loops: CDR1 MNHEY, CDR2 SMNVEV (reference sequence). V was cut by 8 bases and J by 6 bases, with 14 bases left in between. In the authors' methods: From reference gene primer amplification, estimates of nucleated cell counts were derived. The table came from immunoSEQ multiplex PCR; TCRdb's copy has only in-frame clones and leaves some out. The V and J calls and clone size are taken from that table; D and trimming were inferred from the DNA. The sample has about 33,000 clones; 85% to 95% are singletons. This chain links TRBV27 with TRBJ1-6; maybe TRBD1 (6 bases). The material sequenced was peripheral blood. The TCR comes from a human donor in a cohort sampled during active COVID-19. The CDR3 is CASSSDSPNSPLHF. Written as DNA, the CDR3 is TGTGCCAGCTCCTCGGACAGCCCTAATTCACCCCTCCACTTT.